This T cell receptor (beta chain) appears in the sequencing data of a study of T-cell memory formation after mild COVID-19 (dated by TCRdb to about 2021). For the wider study: Most TCR sequence clusters were specific to one of the two donors. In a couple of donors, T-cell clones that expanded and contracted after mild COVID-19 were followed by sequencing TCRalpha and TCRbeta repertoires longitudinally. Two young, previously healthy adult volunteers, one female and one male, were included in the cohort.

Of note for this clonotype: No antigen is known for it. One base away there is no much larger clone; base qualities are not given.

Ficoll-Paque density gradient centrifugation was used to isolate PBMCs. The run used an Illumina NovaSeq 6000. TCRalpha and TCRbeta cDNA libraries were constructed by 5'RACE with constant-segment primers, with sample barcodes and unique molecular identifiers being introduced. RNA was extracted from every sample with Trizol reagent. Libraries were amplified in two PCR steps, with a second sample barcode and Illumina TruSeq adapters added in the second step. Libraries were sequenced on an Illumina NovaSeq with 2 x 150 bp paired-end reads. As for the authors' bioinformatics: The reads were demultiplexed and collapsed into UMI-guided consensus sequences using migec v1.2.7. Using mixcr v2.1.11, UMI consensuses were aligned to TRA and TRB V and J templates and then assembled into clonotypes. A clonotype was counted as expanded or contracted only when both edgeR and NoisET called the clonotype significant, with the noise models trained on biological replicates. edgeR calls used a false discovery rate-adjusted p below 0.01 and a log2 fold-change threshold of 1. As an exploratory analysis of dynamics, PCA with hierarchical clustering was applied to max-normalized trajectories of the 1000 most abundant clonotypes. The CD4 or CD8 phenotype of responding clones was assigned using the separately sequenced CD4+ and CD8+ repertoires. Using fastp at Q25 and MiXCR, TCRdb reprocessed the public reads and kept productive beta chains. Identical CDR3 proteins give one entry, which carries the most common genes and DNA. For this entry, the V and J calls and clone size follow TCRdb and not the study's own pipeline. The sample table holds 200,000 to 250,000 distinct CDR3 sequences, of which approximately 10% were seen once. Of the sample, 3% to 4% is held by the ten largest clones.

The V end loses 4 bases and the J end loses 2 bases, and a stretch of 12 bases separates them. Per the germline V gene, KGHDR is the CDR1 and SFDVKD is the CDR2. The CDR3 covers 15 residues, taking in both the cysteine and the phenylalanine. Only the CDR3 part of the read is kept: 45 bases, read in frame from the first base. Overall study outcomes, separate from this receptor: Some responding clones were found in pre-infection memory, which suggests that pre-existing cross-reactive memory T cells took part in the SARS-CoV-2 response. Clones contracting from day 15 to 85 had balanced CD4/CD8 phenotypes, while a second wave expanding from day 15 to 37 was biased towards CD4+. The study included only two mild cases, and larger cohorts that include severe cases with pre-infection samples were judged to be necessary. SARS-CoV-2 specificity of the second-wave clones peaking on day 37 was not confirmed. Contracting CD4+ clones appeared mostly in the CM and EM memory subsets, whereas CD8+ clones were enriched in EMRA.

Sequenced sample: PBMCs or a T cell subset sorted from them (not recorded which). This TCR was recovered from a man aged 18 to 29 who had mild COVID-19 (a few samples of this study predate the infection). The sample titles of this study are shuffled in the database, so cell type and time point are left out; the donor was told from shared clones. The rearrangement combines TRBV24-1 with TRBJ2-3; the D gene is perhaps TRBD1, from 5 matching bases. CDR3 loop: CATSDIDGHTDTQYF. At the DNA level, the sequence is TGTGCCACCAGTGACATCGACGGACACACAGATACGCAGTATTTT.